These T cell receptor beta chains were read from a single sample in a study of low-dose radiotherapy and immunotherapy resistance in tumors. In TCRdb, the reads were re-called with MiXCR into one record per CDR3 protein. Of roughly 46,000 distinct CDR3 sequences listed, 12% are singletons. The sequencing used PBMCs, collected before treatment. The receptors were gathered from a female donor with ovarian cancer. Both conserved end residues are part of each CDR3.

v_gene: TRBV10-3; CDR3aa: CANYSGQPSYEQYF
v_gene: TRBV29-1; CDR3aa: CSVEQADTQYF
v_gene: TRBV30; CDR3aa: CAWWPGPNTEAFF
v_gene: TRBV5-1; CDR3aa: CASSLAQAVYNEQFF
v_gene: TRBV20-1; CDR3aa: CSARDLEGGVGQPQHF
v_gene: TRBV30; CDR3aa: CAWVRQTNTEAFF
v_gene: TRBV5-6; CDR3aa: CASSLPPPVRGNGYTF
v_gene: TRBV27; CDR3aa: CASSRSRGTEAFF
v_gene: TRBV30; CDR3aa: CAWSPRDRFSGNTIYF
v_gene: TRBV15; CDR3aa: CATSRDPGDRGPDLRRPGSCFF
v_gene: TRBV11-2; CDR3aa: CASSLDTGLTDTQYF
v_gene: TRBV25-1; CDR3aa: CASSDTGGSSPYEQYF
v_gene: TRBV27; CDR3aa: CASSFRGDEQFF
v_gene: TRBV6-2/TRBV6-3; CDR3aa: CASSYGGVGNTIYF
v_gene: TRBV10-3; CDR3aa: CAISDGGGSGNTIYF
v_gene: TRBV7-9; CDR3aa: CASSLSLGTEAFF
v_gene: TRBV20-1; CDR3aa: CSASGAGGKETQYF
v_gene: TRBV12-3/TRBV12-4; CDR3aa: CASRATGWASGANVLTF
v_gene: TRBV28; CDR3aa: CASSFLLRLAGGGDSYEQYF
v_gene: TRBV25-1; CDR3aa: CASSEPGTDASYEQYF
v_gene: TRBV5-4; CDR3aa: CASSLYGGNEQFF
v_gene: TRBV2; CDR3aa: CASSGSSGANVLTF
v_gene: TRBV5-1; CDR3aa: CASSLEAGPAYEQYF
v_gene: TRBV5-1; CDR3aa: CASSLATGTGELFF
v_gene: TRBV21-1; CDR3aa: CASNKPGTVLKNCFFF
v_gene: TRBV5-4; CDR3aa: CASSPPEGGGWYEQFF
v_gene: TRBV6-2/TRBV6-3; CDR3aa: CASSLTEGYGYTF
v_gene: TRBV25-1; CDR3aa: CASKPTRTSGRLLGTGELFFF
v_gene: TRBV12-3/TRBV12-4; CDR3aa: CASSPWTGNTGELFF
v_gene: TRBV20-1; CDR3aa: CSARRTGVHKLGTYEQYF
v_gene: TRBV30; CDR3aa: CAWTAGTGGRYTEAFF
v_gene: TRBV20-1; CDR3aa: CSARPNRDGTDTQYF
v_gene: TRBV5-4; CDR3aa: CASSNRQDNEQFF
v_gene: TRBV6-5; CDR3aa: CASSSAGTTQQYF
v_gene: TRBV27; CDR3aa: CASSSFAVQGSYEQYF
v_gene: TRBV5-1; CDR3aa: CASHAEDRGVSEQFF
v_gene: TRBV11-2; CDR3aa: CASSLVGGKAYEQYF
v_gene: TRBV5-1; CDR3aa: CASREYTGELFF
v_gene: TRBV25-1; CDR3aa: CASSPPLGPFSRADTEAFF
v_gene: TRBV10-1; CDR3aa: CASSDRGMDTQYF
v_gene: TRBV5-1; CDR3aa: CASSTGQAPYEQYF
v_gene: TRBV29-1; CDR3aa: CSVYSLGGYTF
v_gene: TRBV5-1; CDR3aa: CASRPPGQPYEQYF
v_gene: TRBV7-3; CDR3aa: CASSLIGGTSLQETQYF